Given below is one T cell receptor beta chain in context. Each CDR3 protein gets one entry after TCRdb re-called the 5' RACE reads with MiXCR. The data show around 450,000 distinct CDR3 sequences, around 14% seen once. The sample originates from a study of identical twins. V was shortened by 10 bases and J by 4 bases, with 19 bases between the two germline ends. Germline V gene data show CDR1 as MDHEN and CDR2 as SYDVKM. This CDR3 has 14 residues. This sample also belongs to another study, concerning yellow fever vaccine responses in identical twins.

Material for sequencing was CD4+ T cells sorted from blood. The TCR sequence derives from a woman aged 18 to 35 in good health. The chain is built from TRBV28 and TRBJ2-5; D is perhaps TRBD2 (6 bases). The CDR3, as DNA: TGTGCCATCAACGTTTACGGGGGTGGAGAGACCCAGTACTTC. Amino acid sequence: CAINVYGGGETQYF. Complete variable domain (other parts from reference TRBV28 and TRBJ2-5): DVKVTQSSRYLVKRTGEKVFLECVQDMDHENMFWYRQDPGLGLRLIYFSYDVKMKEKGDIPEGYSVSREKKERFSLILESASTNQTSMYLCAINVYGGGETQYFGPGTRLLVL.